These 27 T cell receptor beta chains were all obtained from the same sample, sequenced in a study of early T cells in non-severe SARS-CoV-2 infection. TCRdb redid the calling of the 5' RACE reads with MiXCR, one entry per CDR3 protein. The sample has some 48,000 distinct CDR3 sequences; less than 4.5% are singletons. Sample: whole blood. The origin of the receptors is an adult who was a healthcare worker with PCR-confirmed SARS-CoV-2 infection or an uninfected control (not recorded which).

The chain uses TRBV18 and TRBJ2-7; 12 nucleotides line up with TRBD2. Per the germline V gene, CDR1 is KGHSH and CDR2 is LQKENI. The J segment lost 1 base and the V segment lost 6 bases, leaving 4 bases of the junction unmatched. This CDR3 is built from 15 residues. The CDR3 nucleotides are TGTGCCAGCTCGCCGACTAGCGGGAGTTCCTACGAGCAGTACTTC. Translation: CASSPTSGSSYEQYF.

This clonotype was observed at least ten times. J is TRBJ2-5 and V is TRBV2; weak D call: TRBD2 (6 bases). Germline V lookup: CDR1 SNHLY, CDR2 FYNNEI. V shed 6 bases and J shed 2 bases, with 16 bases lying between them. This CDR3 has 15 residues. The CDR3 loop reads CASRGVGGPQETQYF. CDR3 sequence (DNA): TGTGCCAGCAGGGGCGTGGGGGGTCCGCAAGAGACCCAGTACTTC.

This rearrangement joins TRBV18 to TRBJ1-6, with D perhaps matching TRBD1 (5 bases). Germline V gene data show CDR1 as KGHSH and CDR2 as LQKENI. The CDR3 sequence is 14 residues long. V lost 3 bases, J lost 4 bases, and 7 bases lay in between. In nucleotides, the CDR3 is TGTGCCAGCTCACCGGGACGGTATAATTCACCCCTCCACTTT. Translation gives CASSPGRYNSPLHF.

There are many counts of this clonotype. The chain links TRBV10-3 to TRBJ2-7; D possibly corresponds to TRBD1 (5 bases). Trimming shortened V by 0 bases and J by 5 bases, and 20 bases separated the two germline ends. CDR1 and CDR2 (germline): ENHRY, SYGVKD. The CDR3 loop spans 17 amino acids. The CDR3 protein is CAISESTGAAAAHEQYF. CDR3 coding DNA: TGTGCCATCAGTGAGTCGACTGGGGCAGCTGCAGCCCACGAGCAGTACTTC.

This clonotype occurred many times. The V call is TRBV18, the J call TRBJ1-4; D is perhaps TRBD1 (6 bases). V lost 5 bases and J lost 7, with 11 bases in between. Germline V gives CDR1 KGHSH, CDR2 LQKENI. The CDR3 has 13 amino acids. CDR3 in amino acids: CASSAGVTEKLFF. The CDR3 coding sequence is TGTGCCAGCTCAGCAGGGGTGACTGAAAAACTGTTTTTT.

This clonotype has at least ten counts. The gene calls are TRBV19 and TRBJ2-3; D call uncertain. V lost 10 bases to trimming and J lost 2 bases, with 7 bases between them. The germline CDR1 and CDR2 sequences are LNHDA and SQIVND (reference sequence). The CDR3 spans 11 residues. In DNA, the CDR3 is TGTGCCACGGCAATCACAGATACGCAGTATTTT. Its translation is CATAITDTQYF.

Many counts were recorded for this clonotype. This chain links TRBV3-1 with TRBJ1-2; D ambiguous. V dropped 7 bases and J dropped 1 base, with 22 bases sitting between them. The CDR3 covers 17 residues. The germline gives CDR1 LGHDT, CDR2 YNNKEL (reference sequence). The chain's CDR3 is CASTSFSEGPFNYGYTF. The DNA of the CDR3 is TGTGCCAGCACTTCCTTTAGCGAGGGTCCCTTTAACTATGGCTACACCTTC.

The chain is built from TRBV5-8 and TRBJ1-1, with 7 bases identical to TRBD1. This CDR3 contains 15 residues. V dropped 0 bases and J dropped 4; count of bases not matched to a gene: 6. Germline CDR1 and CDR2: SGHTS and YDEGEE. The CDR3 nucleotides read TGTGCCAGCAGCTTGGGCAGGGGGTTCAGCACTGAAGCTTTCTTT. As protein: CASSLGRGFSTEAFF.

This rearrangement joins TRBV7-9 to TRBJ2-7; 11 positions agree with TRBD2. The CDR3 consists of 15 residues. The germline V gene encodes CDR1 SEHNR and CDR2 FQNEAQ (reference sequence). With V trimmed by 5 bases and J by 4 bases, 7 bases remained unmatched. CDR3 sequence: CASSPLAGGRYEQYF. CDR3 DNA sequence: TGTGCCAGCAGCCCTCTAGCGGGGGGCCGTTACGAGCAGTACTTC.

This clonotype came up many times. The V gene is TRBV27, the J gene TRBJ2-3; D gene uncertain. Germline CDR1 reads MNHEY; CDR2 reads SMNVEV (reference sequence). The V end lost 5 bases, the J end lost 4 bases, and 25 bases lay between the germline ends. The CDR3 sequence is 18 residues long. Here the CDR3 DNA reads TGTGCCAGCAGTCCCCCCCCCATCACAGCGAGGAGCGCAGATACGCAGTATTTT. Residues: CASSPPPITARSADTQYF.

This clonotype was counted at least ten times. The chain recombines TRBV19 with TRBJ2-7; 10 bases agree with TRBD1. This CDR3 is built from 16 residues. The germline CDR1 and CDR2 sequences are LNHDA and SQIVND (reference sequence). Germline trimming cut 10 bases from V and 4 bases from J; bases unmatched to any gene: 16. This CDR3 reads CATSNPRTGGSYEQYF. DNA of the CDR3: TGTGCCACAAGTAACCCCCGGACAGGGGGATCGTACGAGCAGTACTTC.

This clonotype has ten or more counts. The chain links TRBV7-3 to TRBJ2-2, with D unresolved. Germline V gene data show CDR1 as SGHTA and CDR2 as FQGTGA. Trimming left V 4 bases short and J 3 bases short, with 9 bases between. The CDR3 extends over 14 amino acids. The DNA of the CDR3 is TGTGCCAGCAGCTCGGGCAGCCACACCGGGGAGCTGTTTTTT. Translation: CASSSGSHTGELFF.

This clonotype was seen many times. This rearrangement joins TRBV5-4 to TRBJ2-3; D possibly corresponds to TRBD1 (6 bases). Germline V gene data show CDR1 as SGHNT and CDR2 as YYREEE (reference sequence). V was cut by 4 bases and J by 2 bases, with 17 bases left in between. The CDR3 loop spans 16 amino acids. The CDR3 spells CASSTLLGQTTDTQYF. CDR3 coding DNA: TGTGCCAGCAGCACACTCCTAGGACAGACCACAGATACGCAGTATTTT.

The J gene is TRBJ1-3, the V gene TRBV7-2; D remains ambiguous. Germline V gives CDR1 SGHTA, CDR2 FQGNSA. The V and J ends lost 1 base and 4 bases respectively, with 11 bases between them. This CDR3 region has 15 residues. The CDR3 protein is CASSLEGEAGNTIYF. The CDR3 DNA reads as TGTGCCAGCAGCTTAGAAGGAGAGGCGGGAAACACCATATATTTT.

The V call is TRBV30, the J call TRBJ2-5; 12 bases line up with TRBD1. The CDR3 runs to 13 residues. From germline, CDR1 is GTSNPN and CDR2 SVGIG (reference sequence). In DNA form, the CDR3 reads TGTGGGTTTGGGACAGGGGGCGAGGCGACCCAGTACTTC. This encodes CGFGTGGEATQYF.

V and J are TRBV7-9 and TRBJ2-7, with TRBD1 matching over 12 bases. Germline loops: CDR1 SEHNR, CDR2 FQNEAQ (reference sequence). V trimming: 5 bases; J trimming: 6 bases; junction bases outside the gene matches: 5. The CDR3 runs 14 residues. The chain's CDR3 is CASSTGQGASEQYF. In DNA, the CDR3 is TGTGCCAGCAGCACGGGACAGGGGGCTAGCGAGCAGTACTTC.

This clonotype appeared many times. The V call is TRBV13, the J call TRBJ2-1, with D hard to call. The CDR3 has 13 residues. V was shortened by 1 base and J by 6 bases, with 7 bases between the two germline ends. Looked up from germline, CDR1 is PRHDT and CDR2 is FYEKMQ (reference sequence). The CDR3 DNA reads as TGTGCCAGCAGCTTAGAAGAGGCCAATGAGCAGTTCTTC. The encoded protein is CASSLEEANEQFF.

In its sample, this clonotype was seen many times. The chain is built from TRBV18 and TRBJ1-1; weak D call: TRBD1 (6 bases). The CDR3 is 16 amino acids. Germline V CDR1 and CDR2: KGHSH, LQKENI. V gave up 6 bases and J gave up 1 base, with 18 bases separating them. Here the CDR3 DNA reads TGTGCCAGCTCTTTGACTCAGGGGACAACGAACACTGAAGCTTTCTTT. It specifies CASSLTQGTTNTEAFF. Supplemented by reference TRBV18 and TRBJ1-1, the full variable domain reads NAGVMQNPRHLVRRRGQEARLRCSPMKGHSHVYWYRQLPEEGLKFMVYLQKENIIDESGMPKERFSAEFPKEGPSILRIQQVVRGDSAAYFCASSLTQGTTNTEAFFGQGTRLTVV.

This clonotype was found many times. DNA for the CDR3: TGCGCCAGCAGCCAAAGTAAGGGAGACTCCTACAATGAGCAGTTCTTC. Its protein is CASSQSKGDSYNEQFF. The gene calls are TRBV4-3 and TRBJ2-1, with D possibly matching TRBD2 (5 bases). Trimming pared 2 bases from V and 0 bases from J, leaving 11 bases between. The germline V gene encodes CDR1 LGHNA and CDR2 YSLEER. This CDR3 region has 16 residues.

This clonotype was detected many times. V and J are TRBV12-3 or TRBV12-4 and TRBJ1-1; D unresolved. Trimming took off 3 bases at V and 1 base at J, with 15 bases between the two ends. This CDR3 is built from 16 residues. The DNA for the CDR3 is TGTGCCAGCAGTTTTAGATCCCTATGGGAGAACACTGAAGCTTTCTTT. Translated: CASSFRSLWENTEAFF.

This clonotype was counted many times. The CDR3 sequence: CSVEGLAGSDEQFF. Here the CDR3 DNA reads TGCAGCGTTGAGGGGCTAGCGGGTTCTGATGAGCAGTTCTTC. The V and J genes are TRBV29-1 and TRBJ2-1, with TRBD2 identical over 8 bases. Germline V gene sequence: CDR1 SQVTM, CDR2 ANQGSEA. V gave up 3 bases and J gave up 8 bases; unmatched junction bases: 9. This CDR3 is built from 14 residues.

This clonotype came up many times. The chain uses TRBV7-9 and TRBJ2-7; D unclear. The CDR3 has 15 amino acids. Germline V gene lookup returns CDR1 SEHNR and CDR2 FQNEAQ (reference sequence). V shed 6 bases and J shed 1 base, with 16 bases lying between them. The CDR3 sequence: CASSTRSDHSYEQYF. In DNA, the CDR3 is TGTGCCAGCAGTACCAGGAGCGACCATTCCTACGAGCAGTACTTC.

The chain is built from TRBV7-8 and TRBJ2-7; 10 nucleotides agree with TRBD1. Germline CDR1 is SGHVS and CDR2 is FQNEAQ. The ends lost 5 bases at V and 6 bases at J; junction bases unmatched: 7. The CDR3 has 14 amino acids. The CDR3 DNA follows: TGTGCCAGCAGCGGGACAGGGGTGGTAGGCGAGCAGTACTTC. It translates to CASSGTGVVGEQYF. The entire variable domain, with the rest obtained from reference TRBV7-8 and TRBJ2-7, is as follows: GAGVSQSPRYKVAKRGQDVALRCDPISGHVSLFWYQQALGQGPEFLTYFQNEAQLDKSGLPSDRFFAERPEGSVSTLKIQRTQQEDSAVYLCASSGTGVVGEQYFGPGTRLTVT.

J is TRBJ1-1 and V is TRBV4-3; D is uncertain. Looked up from germline, CDR1 is LGHNA and CDR2 is YSLEER. This CDR3 spans 15 amino acids. V was shortened by 0 bases and J by 0 bases, with 8 bases between the two germline ends. In DNA form, the CDR3 reads TGCGCCAGCAGCCAAGATGGGAAGGTGAACACTGAAGCTTTCTTT. Translating it yields CASSQDGKVNTEAFF.

The sample holds a few counts of this clonotype. V and J are TRBV12-3 or TRBV12-4 and TRBJ1-2; 7 nucleotides line up with TRBD1. J was trimmed by 4 bases and V by 6 bases; bases with no gene match: 8. The CDR3 extends over 14 amino acids. CDR3 residues: CASSLQGGGYGYTF. In nucleotides, the CDR3 is TGTGCCAGCAGCCTCCAGGGGGGTGGCTATGGCTACACCTTC.

This clonotype was counted ten times or more. In DNA, the CDR3 is TGCAGCGCGCAATACGACAGGGGCTACGAGCAGTACTTC. It encodes CSAQYDRGYEQYF. This sequence joins TRBV29-1 and TRBJ2-7, with 8 bases fitting TRBD1. V was pared by 7 bases and J by 3 bases, with 8 bases of the junction left unmatched. Per germline, CDR1 SQVTM and CDR2 ANQGSEA. This CDR3 is built from 13 residues.

The sample holds many counts of this clonotype. The V gene is TRBV6-6, the J gene TRBJ1-5; maybe TRBD1 (5 bases). This CDR3 spans 14 amino acids. The V gene's germline CDR1 is MNHNY and CDR2 SVGAGI (reference sequence). The V end was cut by 5 bases, the J end by 1 base, with 9 bases between. CDR3 DNA sequence: TGTGCCAGCAGTCAGGGTTTAAGCAATCAGCCCCAGCATTTT. Protein sequence: CASSQGLSNQPQHF.